The source of this TCR beta chain is a study of spatial heterogeneity in lung cancer (dated by TCRdb to about 2019). In the study overall: Samples were obtained from over 70 patients with early-stage, untreated non-small cell lung cancer from the lung TRACERx cohort. Follow-up PBMC samples were sequenced whenever available, and the median time to follow-up was about two years after resection. Beta-chain transcripts were consistently detected in greater numbers than alpha-chain transcripts, which likely reflects a higher abundance of beta-chain transcripts. In the raw uncorrected reads, each unique combination of TCR and UMI appeared on average more than ten times. In non-small cell lung cancer, the study quantitatively compared TCR alpha and beta repertoires across several tumor regions, matched nontumor lung, and blood. Nonsynonymous mutation counts, determined by whole-exome sequencing of tumor tissue, were related to features of the TCR repertoire. Both alpha and beta chains were TCR-sequenced in samples taken at surgery, namely 220 tumor regions, fewer than 85 matched nontumor lung samples and about 54 PBMC samples. The research as a whole found: Ubiquitous expanded tumor TCRs were found in blood more often at tumor resection than at routine follow-up. Comparisons of baseline and follow-up blood repertoires included only around 15 patients. Confirming at a functional level the hypothesis that regional TCRs recognize regional mutations was considered to require additional single-cell paired TCR alpha and beta sequencing.

This clonotype has a handful of counts. The clone's antigen remains unknown. The input lacks base qualities; no much larger clone sits a single base away. The time point label, as the study defines it: blood at routine non-recurrence follow-up after resection. Whole RNA extracted from tumor and nontumor lung tissue, or from cryopreserved PBMC samples, was used for TCR sequencing without cell sorting. Patients were selected for TCR sequencing only if sufficient RNA was available from at least two tumor regions. In the germline V gene, CDR1 corresponds to MNHEY and CDR2 to SVGEGT. The CDR3 runs 12 amino acids, cysteine and phenylalanine included. The entry retains the CDR3 DNA only, 36 bases that are in frame from base 1. V is clipped by 7 bases and J by 7 bases, and the sequence between their germline boundaries is 13 bases long. Library generation was performed with 5' RACE. TCRdb names NextSeq 500 as the instrument used. The TCR library protocol attached a unique molecular identifier to each TCR cDNA molecule to allow correction of PCR and sequencing errors. The published analysis was carried out like this. TCR identification, UMI-based error correction and CDR3 extraction were all carried out with Decombinator tools. TCRs above a frequency of 2 per 1,000, corresponding to the top 1% of the tumor frequency distribution, were defined as expanded. Each repertoire was subsampled 100 times to 5,000 TCRs, after which Renyi diversity was computed with the R vegan package. To build CDR3 similarity networks, amino acid triplet string-kernel similarity was used, and CDR3s were connected when their pairwise similarity was above 0.82. TCRdb reworked the public reads: Q25 trimming with fastp, MiXCR clone assembly, productive beta chains retained. Each CDR3 protein gets just one entry, which takes the most common genes and DNA from the rows behind it. What appears here as the V and J calls and clone size reflects TCRdb's work, not the paper's. This sample gives around 20,000 distinct CDR3 sequences in total; over 8.5% of them show up just once. Jointly, the top ten make up around 21% of the sample.

The TCR comes from a male donor with early-stage non-small cell lung cancer. The chain employs TRBV6-2 or TRBV6-3 and TRBJ1-1; the D gene is perhaps TRBD1, on 6 matching bases. The input for sequencing was PBMCs, taken at follow-up. The CDR3 sequence is CASKEGHFEAFF. The base sequence is TGTGCCAGCAAAGAGGGACACTTTGAAGCTTTCTTT.